The 7 T cell receptor beta chains presented below share a single source sample, sequenced in a study of shared clonotypes between healthy human individuals. Terminally differentiated effector memory CD45RA+ cells were excluded from the naive CD8 cells, which were CD45RO-negative and positively selected for CCR7. TCRdb's table, derived via immunoSEQ multiplex PCR, lists solely in-frame clones and lacks some. The sample shows around 2,000,000 clones, over 85% of them seen only once. Sequencing was performed on naive CD8+ T cells sorted from blood. All receptors derive from a man between 18 and 29 years old in good health.

The rearrangement links TRBV28 to TRBJ2-2, with D perhaps being TRBD1 or TRBD2 (6 bases each). This CDR3 contains 17 residues. CDR1 and CDR2 from the germline V gene are MDHEN and SYDVKM. The V end was cut by 10 bases, the J end by 0 bases, with 21 bases between. The CDR3 here is CATQLILGGPNTGELFF. CDR3 nucleotide sequence: TGTGCCACCCAGTTAATTCTGGGGGGCCCGAACACCGGGGAGCTGTTTTTT.

This chain joins TRBV4-3 and TRBJ1-1, with D unclear. The V end was cut by 0 bases, the J end by 3 bases, with 11 bases between. The germline gives CDR1 LGHNA, CDR2 YSLEER. The CDR3 has 15 residues. This CDR3 reads CASSQDTRGYTEAFF. The CDR3 DNA is TGCGCCAGCAGCCAAGATACCAGAGGGTACACTGAAGCTTTCTTT.

This chain links TRBV9 with TRBJ1-2; D possibly corresponds to TRBD1 (6 bases). V lost 0 bases, J lost 2 bases, and 11 bases lay in between. CDR1 and CDR2 (germline): SGDLS, YYNGEE. CDR3 length: 15 amino acids. CDR3 sequence reads: CASSVEGGLNYGYTF. The CDR3 bases are TGTGCCAGCAGCGTAGAGGGGGGTTTGAACTATGGCTACACCTTC. Looking up the rest from reference TRBV9 and TRBJ1-2 gives the full variable domain: DSGVTQTPKHLITATGQRVTLRCSPRSGDLSVYWYQQSLDQGLQFLIQYYNGEERAKGNILERFSAQQFPDLHSELNLSSLELGDSALYFCASSVEGGLNYGYTFGSGTRLTVV.

V is TRBV6-5 and J is TRBJ1-1; tentative D call: TRBD1 (5 bases). Germline CDR1 and CDR2: MNHEY and SVGAGI. Trimming stripped 8 bases from V and 5 bases from J, with 18 bases between. The CDR3 has 14 residues. Written as DNA, the CDR3 is TGTGCCAGCTCAACGGGGTCTGGGGCTACTGAAGCTTTCTTT. Its protein product is CASSTGSGATEAFF.

The V gene is TRBV29-1, the J gene TRBJ2-3; 7 nucleotides align to TRBD2. This CDR3 spans 14 amino acids. V shed 7 bases and J 1 base; nucleotides not matched to a gene: 8. CDR1 and CDR2 from the germline V gene are SQVTM and ANQGSEA. The CDR3: CSADTSARTDTQYF. The CDR3 nucleotides read TGCAGCGCCGACACTAGCGCCCGCACAGATACGCAGTATTTT.

The chain has TRBV10-3 and TRBJ1-1; D not resolved. This CDR3 region has 12 residues. Germline V gene sequence: CDR1 ENHRY, CDR2 SYGVKD. V lost 3 bases to trimming and J lost 7 bases, with 9 bases between them. DNA for the CDR3: TGTGCCATCAGTGAAGTGGGCGTTGAAGCTTTCTTT. It specifies CAISEVGVEAFF.

The chain links TRBV2 to TRBJ2-2; possible D gene TRBD1, 5 bases. The ends were cut back, 11 bases at V and 7 bases at J, with 17 bases in the middle. The CDR3 spans 13 residues. The germline CDR1 and CDR2 sequences are SNHLY and FYNNEI. The CDR3, as DNA: TGTGCCTCAAGCGTTGGGGCCGACGGGGAGCTGTTTTTT. Amino acids: CASSVGADGELFF.